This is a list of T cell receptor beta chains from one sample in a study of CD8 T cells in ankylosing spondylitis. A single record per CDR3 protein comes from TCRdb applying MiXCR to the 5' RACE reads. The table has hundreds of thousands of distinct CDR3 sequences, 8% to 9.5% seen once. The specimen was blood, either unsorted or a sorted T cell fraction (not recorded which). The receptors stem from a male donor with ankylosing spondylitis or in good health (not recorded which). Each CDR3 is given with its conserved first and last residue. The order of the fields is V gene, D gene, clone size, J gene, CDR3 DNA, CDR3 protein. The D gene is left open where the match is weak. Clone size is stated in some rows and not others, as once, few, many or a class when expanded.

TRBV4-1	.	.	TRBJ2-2	TGCGCCAGCAGCCAAATTAAAATCTTAGGGACCGGGGAGCTGTTTTTT	CASSQIKILGTGELFF
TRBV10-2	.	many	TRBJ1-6	TGCGCCAGCAGTGAGGCCGGGACTTATTCACCCCTCCACTTT	CASSEAGTYSPLHF
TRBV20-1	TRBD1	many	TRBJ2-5	TGCAGTGCCGCGACAGGGAGAGAGACCCAGTACTTC	CSAATGRETQYF
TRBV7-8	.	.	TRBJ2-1	TGTGCCAGCAGCTGGGGTAGGACCTCCTACAATGAGCAGTTCTTC	CASSWGRTSYNEQFF
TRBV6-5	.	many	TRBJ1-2	TGTGCCAGCAGTTACGAGGGAGTCTACGGCTACACCTTC	CASSYEGVYGYTF
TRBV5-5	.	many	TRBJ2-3	TGTGCCAGCAGCTTGGAACGGAGGGGGGATACGCAGTATTTT	CASSLERRGDTQYF
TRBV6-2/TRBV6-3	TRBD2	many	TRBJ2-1	TGTGCCAGCAGACCTCTCACGGGACTAGCGGGGGGGCAGTGGTCCTACAATGAGCAGTTCTTC	CASRPLTGLAGGQWSYNEQFF
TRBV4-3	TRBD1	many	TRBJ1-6	TGCGCCAGCAGCCAAGACCGGGACAGGGCTTCACCCCTCCACTTT	CASSQDRDRASPLHF
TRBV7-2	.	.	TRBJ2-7	TGTGCCAGCAGCTGGGGACGTCCCTACGAGCAGTACTTC	CASSWGRPYEQYF
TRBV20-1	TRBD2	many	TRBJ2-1	TGCAGTGCTACCCCGACTAGCGGGCTTCTCTACAATGAGCAGTTCTTC	CSATPTSGLLYNEQFF
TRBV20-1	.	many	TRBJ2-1	TGCAGTGCTAGAGAGTTTTTGGGGAGCTCCTACAATGAGCAGTTCTTC	CSAREFLGSSYNEQFF
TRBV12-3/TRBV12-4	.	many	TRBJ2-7	TGTGCCAGCGGTCGGGTGTCCGAGCAGTACTTC	CASGRVSEQYF
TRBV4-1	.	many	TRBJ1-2	TGCGCCAGCAGCCAAGGATCCAGGGGCGAGTTTGGCTACACCTTC	CASSQGSRGEFGYTF
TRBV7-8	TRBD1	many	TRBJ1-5	TGTGCCAGCAGCTACGGACAGGGAGGCAATCAGCCCCAGCATTTT	CASSYGQGGNQPQHF
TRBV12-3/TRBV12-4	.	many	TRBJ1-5	TGTGCCAGCAGTTCTGCTCGGGATCAGCCCCAGCATTTT	CASSSARDQPQHF
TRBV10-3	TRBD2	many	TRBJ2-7	TGTGCCATCAGCCCCGGCTGGACAGCGGGGGTGTTAGAGCAGTACTTC	CAISPGWTAGVLEQYF
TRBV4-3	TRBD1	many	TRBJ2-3	TGCGCCAGCAGCATAAACGACAGGGTCACCACAGATACGCAGTATTTT	CASSINDRVTTDTQYF
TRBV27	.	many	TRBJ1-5	TGTGCCAGCAGTTCCTTCGGACAGTTTAGCAATCAGCCCCAGCATTTT	CASSSFGQFSNQPQHF
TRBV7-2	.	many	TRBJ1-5	TGTGCCAGCAGCTCCACCGCTACCCATAGCAATCAGCCCCAGCATTTT	CASSSTATHSNQPQHF
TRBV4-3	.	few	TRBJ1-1	TGCGCCAGCAGCCAAGATGGGTGGCGGGGCACTGAAGCTTTCTTT	CASSQDGWRGTEAFF
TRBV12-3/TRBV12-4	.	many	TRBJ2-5	TGTGCCAGCAGCAACGGGGGTACCAAAGAGACCCAGTACTTC	CASSNGGTKETQYF
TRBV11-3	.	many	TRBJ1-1	TGTGCCAGCAGCCTCGGTTCAGGGGAAGCTTTCTTT	CASSLGSGEAFF
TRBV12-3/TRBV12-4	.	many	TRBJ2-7	TGTGCCAGCAGTTTCGGGGAAAGCGGCGAGCAGTACTTC	CASSFGESGEQYF
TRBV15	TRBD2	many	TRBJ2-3	TGTGCCACCAGCAGAGGTAGCGGGATGGATACGCAGTATTTT	CATSRGSGMDTQYF
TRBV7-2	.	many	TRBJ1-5	TGTGCCAGCAGCTTAAGGGGAAGCGTCAATCAGCCCCAGCATTTT	CASSLRGSVNQPQHF
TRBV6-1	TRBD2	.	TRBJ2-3	TGTGCCAGCAGCCCCGGGGGGACGATAAGCACAGATACGCAGTATTTT	CASSPGGTISTDTQYF
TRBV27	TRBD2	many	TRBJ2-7	TGTGCCAGCAGTTTATCGACTAGCGGGAGGGTGTTCCACGAGCAGTACTTC	CASSLSTSGRVFHEQYF
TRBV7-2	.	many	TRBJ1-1	TGTGCCAGCAGCACCAGGGACGCCGGCGTAGCTGAAGCTTTCTTT	CASSTRDAGVAEAFF
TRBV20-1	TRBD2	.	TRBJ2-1	TGCAGTGCTGGGGGACTGGCGGGGGGGTTATTCCATGAGCAGTTCTTC	CSAGGLAGGLFHEQFF
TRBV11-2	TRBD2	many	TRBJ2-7	TGTGCCAGCAGCTCGGGACTAGGTTACCCCGAGCAGTACTTC	CASSSGLGYPEQYF
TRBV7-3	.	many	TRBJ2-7	TGTGCCAGCAGCTTAGGGGCCCATTCCTACGAGCAGTACTTC	CASSLGAHSYEQYF
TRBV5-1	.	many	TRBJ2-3	TGCGCCAGCAGGGGTCCTATCGATACGCAGTATTTT	CASRGPIDTQYF
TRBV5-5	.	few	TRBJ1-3	TGTGCCAGCAGCTTGAACTTTCAGACCGGAAACACCATATATTTT	CASSLNFQTGNTIYF
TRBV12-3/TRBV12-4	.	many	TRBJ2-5	TGTGCCAGCAGTGCGGGCCTTCAAGAGACCCAGTACTTC	CASSAGLQETQYF
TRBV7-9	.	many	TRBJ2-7	TGTGCCAGCAGCTTTCCGGGGCAGATAGGATCCTACGAGCAGTACTTC	CASSFPGQIGSYEQYF
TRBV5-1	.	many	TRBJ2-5	TGCGCCAGCAGCTTGGGGTATTCGGAGACCCAGTACTTC	CASSLGYSETQYF
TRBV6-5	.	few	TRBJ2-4	TGTGCCAGCAGTTCCGCCAAAAACATTCAGTACTTC	CASSSAKNIQYF
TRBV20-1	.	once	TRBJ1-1	TGCAGTGCTAGAGATCGAGGGATCTCCGCTGAAGCTTTCTTT	CSARDRGISAEAFF
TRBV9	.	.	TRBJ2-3	TGTGCCCTACAAGATACGCAGTATTTT	CALQDTQYF
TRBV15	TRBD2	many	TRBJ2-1	TGTGCCACCAGCAGAGTCGGGACTAGCGAACCCCACAATGAGCAGTTCTTC	CATSRVGTSEPHNEQFF
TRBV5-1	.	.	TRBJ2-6	TGCGCCAGCAGCGGACAGTACTCTGGGGCCAACGTCCTGACTTTC	CASSGQYSGANVLTF
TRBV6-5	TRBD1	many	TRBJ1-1	TGTGCCAGCCGTACTACTTCAGGGGGTCGGGGTAGCACTGAAGCTTTCTTT	CASRTTSGGRGSTEAFF
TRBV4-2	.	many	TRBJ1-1	TGTGCCAGCAGCCAAGATCCTGGAACAGTAAGCACTGAAGCTTTCTTT	CASSQDPGTVSTEAFF
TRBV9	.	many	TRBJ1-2	TGTGCCAGCAGCCCCGGGGGGAGGGAGATGGGCTATGGCTACACCTTC	CASSPGGREMGYGYTF
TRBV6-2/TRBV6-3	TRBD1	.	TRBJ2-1	TGTGCCAGCAGACGGACAGGGTCGGGGAATGAGCAGTTCTTC	CASRRTGSGNEQFF
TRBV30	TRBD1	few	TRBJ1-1	TGTGCCTGGAATGGACAGGCGAACACTGAAGCTTTCTTT	CAWNGQANTEAFF
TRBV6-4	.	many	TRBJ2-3	TGTGCCAGCAGTGACGGACGGGACGCCGAATCGCAGTATTTT	CASSDGRDAESQYF
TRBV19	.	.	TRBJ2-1	TGTGCCAGTATGTCTGGTGCGGCCGGTGGCAATGAGCAGTTCTTC	CASMSGAAGGNEQFF
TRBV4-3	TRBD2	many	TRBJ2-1	TGCGCCAGCAGCCACGCGCCGGGACTAGCGGACAATGAGCAGTTCTTC	CASSHAPGLADNEQFF
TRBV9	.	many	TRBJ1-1	TGTGCCAGCAGCCCCACCAAGGGACAATCCGGGTTGAACACTGAAGCTTTCTTT	CASSPTKGQSGLNTEAFF
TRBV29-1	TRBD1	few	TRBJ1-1	TGCAGCGTGATAACAATGGACAGGGGCGCTTTCTTT	CSVITMDRGAFF
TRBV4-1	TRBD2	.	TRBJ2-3	TGCGCCAGCAGCCAAGAAGAGGACTTCCTCGGGAGGGGGGCAGATACGCAGTATTTT	CASSQEEDFLGRGADTQYF
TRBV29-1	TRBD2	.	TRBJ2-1	TGCAGCGTTGATCGGGGGGGGGATCGGGCCGGAGGCTCCTACAATGAGCAGTTCTTC	CSVDRGGDRAGGSYNEQFF
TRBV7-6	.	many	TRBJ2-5	TGTGCCAGCAGCTTAAGTCTGAGGGGGGGCTTAAGAGAGACCCAGTACTTC	CASSLSLRGGLRETQYF
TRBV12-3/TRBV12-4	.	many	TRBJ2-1	TGTGCCAGCAGTCAAAGACTGGAAAGCTCCTACAATGAGCAGTTCTTC	CASSQRLESSYNEQFF
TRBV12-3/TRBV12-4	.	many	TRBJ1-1	TGTGCCAGCAGCGGAGAGGCAGGGGAGGCTTTCTTT	CASSGEAGEAFF
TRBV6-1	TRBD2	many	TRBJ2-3	TGTGCCAGCAGAACGGGACTAGCTCACACCAGCACAGATACGCAGTATTTT	CASRTGLAHTSTDTQYF